These 12 T cell receptor beta chains originate from one sample sequenced in a study of T cell changes during pregnancy in multiple sclerosis. Assay used: immunoSEQ multiplex PCR; TCRdb lists only in-frame clones, some missing. The sample yields about 77,000 clones, 89% seen once. Sequencing was performed on peripheral blood, taken before pregnancy. The receptor set was obtained from a female donor with multiple sclerosis, enrolled in a pregnancy study.

The CDR3 protein is CASSIGPTWDSPSGNTIYF. CDR3 DNA: TGTGCCAGCAGCATCGGGCCCACGTGGGACAGCCCCTCTGGAAACACCATATATTTT. The V gene is TRBV7-9, the J gene TRBJ1-3; the match to TRBD1 covers 7 bases. The CDR3 consists of 19 residues. With 5 bases clipped from V and 0 bases from J, the junction kept 16 bases outside the gene matches. Germline assignment: CDR1 SEHNR and CDR2 FQNEAQ (reference sequence).

This clone appeared once. The chain is built from TRBV7-3 and TRBJ2-3, with D perhaps matching TRBD1 (6 bases). The V gene's germline CDR1 is SGHTA and CDR2 FQGTGA. The CDR3 extends over 13 amino acids. V lost 4 bases to trimming and J lost 3 bases, with 8 bases between them. The chain's CDR3 is CASSSGATDTQYF. The CDR3 DNA is TGTGCCAGCAGCTCAGGGGCGACAGATACGCAGTATTTT.

The V call is TRBV11-2, the J call TRBJ2-1; TRBD2 agrees at 12 bases. CDR3 length: 15 amino acids. V lost 1 base, J lost 6 bases, and 1 base stayed unmatched. Germline V CDR1 and CDR2: SGHAT, FQNNGV. The CDR3 DNA reads as TGTGCCAGCAGCTTAGGACTAGCGGGGGCCAATGAGCAGTTCTTC. Translation: CASSLGLAGANEQFF.

The genes are TRBV7-2 and TRBJ2-7; TRBD2 matches 7 bases. The CDR3 is made up of 15 amino acids. Looked up from germline, CDR1 is SGHTA and CDR2 is FQGNSA. V was pared by 5 bases and J by 0 bases, with 7 bases of the junction left unmatched. In DNA, the CDR3 is TGTGCCAGCAGCCCCGTCGGCGGGAGCTCCTACGAGCAGTACTTC. Protein product: CASSPVGGSSYEQYF.

This sequence joins TRBV29-1 and TRBJ1-1; D is undetermined. Trimming left V 0 bases short and J 1 base short, with 9 bases between. This CDR3 contains 14 residues. Germline CDR1 reads SQVTM; CDR2 reads ANQGSEA. CDR3 region: CSVEDHYTNTEAFF. In DNA, the CDR3 is TGCAGCGTTGAAGATCATTACACGAACACTGAAGCTTTCTTT.

This clone showed up just once. V and J are TRBV18 and TRBJ1-6; 7 bases align to TRBD1. The CDR3 covers 15 residues. V lost 1 base and J lost 7; bases outside the gene matches: 4. Germline-derived CDR1 and CDR2 are KGHSH and LQKENI. CDR3 region: CASSPQGARNSPLHF. The CDR3 DNA follows: TGTGCCAGCTCACCACAGGGGGCGAGGAATTCACCCCTCCACTTT.

The chain uses TRBV27 and TRBJ2-3; 9 bases map to TRBD1. Germline values: CDR1 MNHEY, CDR2 SMNVEV (reference sequence). With 3 bases clipped from V and 7 bases from J, the junction kept 8 bases outside the gene matches. CDR3 length: 15 amino acids. CDR3 bases: TGTGCCAGCAGTTTTGTTGGGACAGGGAGGAATACGCAGTATTTT. Translating gives CASSFVGTGRNTQYF.

The V call is TRBV2, the J call TRBJ2-5, with a possible D match to TRBD2 (6 bases). This CDR3 has 16 residues. CDR1 is SNHLY and CDR2 is FYNNEI in the germline V gene. The ends were cut back, 4 bases at V and 0 bases at J, with 15 bases in the middle. CDR3 bases: TGTGCCAGCAGTGCAGTCGCGGGACTCGACCAAGAGACCCAGTACTTC. It encodes CASSAVAGLDQETQYF.

The genes are TRBV28 and TRBJ1-2; TRBD1 matches at 7 bases. The CDR3 loop spans 14 amino acids. The germline CDR1 and CDR2 sequences are MDHEN and SYDVKM. V was pared by 4 bases and J by 8 bases, with 10 bases of the junction left unmatched. CDR3 amino acids: CASSSLRQGGGYTF. The CDR3, as DNA: TGTGCCAGCAGTTCCTTACGTCAGGGGGGAGGCTACACCTTC.

The V gene is TRBV29-1, the J gene TRBJ1-2; TRBD1 matches at 7 bases. The CDR3 is 15 residues long. The J segment lost 3 bases and the V segment lost 4 bases, leaving 11 bases of the junction unmatched. CDR1 and CDR2 (germline): SQVTM, ANQGSEA. The CDR3 sequence is CSVVSIQGVDYGYTF. The CDR3 coding sequence is TGCAGCGTTGTTTCGATTCAGGGGGTGGACTATGGCTACACCTTC. The whole variable domain, remainder taken from reference TRBV29-1 and TRBJ1-2, is SAVISQKPSRDICQRGTSLTIQCQVDSQVTMMFWYRQQPGQSLTLIATANQGSEATYESGFVIDKFPISRPNLTFSTLTVSNMSPEDSSIYLCSVVSIQGVDYGYTFGSGTRLTVV.

The J gene is TRBJ1-3, the V gene TRBV6-6; D possibly corresponds to TRBD1 (5 bases). The germline gives CDR1 MNHNY, CDR2 SVGAGI (reference sequence). Trimming took 7 bases from V and 2 from J, leaving 12 bases between them. This CDR3 is built from 14 residues. CDR3 in DNA: TGTGCCAGCAATGGAAGGGGAACTGGAAACACCATATATTTT. Protein: CASNGRGTGNTIYF.

The chain has TRBV19 and TRBJ1-6; D is perhaps TRBD1 (6 bases). The V gene's germline CDR1 is LNHDA and CDR2 SQIVND (reference sequence). V was shortened by 8 bases and J by 9 bases, with 14 bases between the two germline ends. This CDR3 region has 13 residues. CDR3 sequence (DNA): TGTGCCAGTGCAGGGGACGGTGGTTCACCCCTCCACTTT. Protein product: CASAGDGGSPLHF.